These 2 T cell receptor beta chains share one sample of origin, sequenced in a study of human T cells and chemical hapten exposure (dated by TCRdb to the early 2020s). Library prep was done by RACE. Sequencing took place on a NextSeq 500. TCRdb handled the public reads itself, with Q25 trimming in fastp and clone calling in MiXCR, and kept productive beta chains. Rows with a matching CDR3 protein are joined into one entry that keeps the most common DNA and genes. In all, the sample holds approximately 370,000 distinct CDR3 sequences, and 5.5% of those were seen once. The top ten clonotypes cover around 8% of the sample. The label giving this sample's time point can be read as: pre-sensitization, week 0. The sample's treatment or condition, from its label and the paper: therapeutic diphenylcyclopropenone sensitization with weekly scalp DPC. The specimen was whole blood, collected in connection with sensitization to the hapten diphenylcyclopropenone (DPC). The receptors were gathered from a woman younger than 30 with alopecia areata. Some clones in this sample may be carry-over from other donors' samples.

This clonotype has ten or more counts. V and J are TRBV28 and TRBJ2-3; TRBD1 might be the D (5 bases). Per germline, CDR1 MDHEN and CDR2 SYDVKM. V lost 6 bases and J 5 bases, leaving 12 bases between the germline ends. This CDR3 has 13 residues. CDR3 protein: CASSPTGGDTQYF. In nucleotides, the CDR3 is TGTGCCAGCAGCCCTACAGGTGGAGATACGCAGTATTTT.

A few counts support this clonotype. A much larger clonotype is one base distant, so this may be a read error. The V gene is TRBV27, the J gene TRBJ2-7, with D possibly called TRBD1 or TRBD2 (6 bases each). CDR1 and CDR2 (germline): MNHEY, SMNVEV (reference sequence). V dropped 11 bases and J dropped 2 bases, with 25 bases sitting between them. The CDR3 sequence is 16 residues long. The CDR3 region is CAGGGDGGSSAYEQYF. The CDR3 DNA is TGTGCCGGAGGGGGAGATGGGGGGTCGAGCGCCTACGAGCAGTACTTC.